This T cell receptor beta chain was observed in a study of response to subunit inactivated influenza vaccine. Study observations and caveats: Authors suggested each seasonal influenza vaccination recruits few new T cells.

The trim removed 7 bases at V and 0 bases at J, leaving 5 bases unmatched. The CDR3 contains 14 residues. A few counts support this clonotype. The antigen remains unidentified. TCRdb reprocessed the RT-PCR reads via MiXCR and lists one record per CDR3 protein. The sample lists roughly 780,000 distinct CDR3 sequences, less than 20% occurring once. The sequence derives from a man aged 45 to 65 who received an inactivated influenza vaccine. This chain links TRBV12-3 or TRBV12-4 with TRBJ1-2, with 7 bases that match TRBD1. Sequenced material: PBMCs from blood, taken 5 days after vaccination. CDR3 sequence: CASIFGTANYGYTF. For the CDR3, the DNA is TGTGCCAGCATCTTTGGGACAGCTAACTATGGCTACACCTTC.